Listed below are T cell receptor beta chains from one sample, sequenced in a study of CD8 T cells in Susac syndrome. TCRdb fed the immunoSEQ multiplex PCR reads into MiXCR, producing one record per CDR3 protein. This sample has around 270,000 distinct CDR3 sequences, with 65% to 90% found just once. The source material was CD8+ T cells from PBMCs. Receptor source: a human donor with multiple sclerosis. CDR3s include the opening cysteine and the closing phenylalanine or tryptophan. Fields, in order: V gene, D gene, CDR3 protein. A D gene is named only where the DNA matches it firmly.

V: TRBV30
D: -
CDR3: CAWSFGSASTDTQYF

V: TRBV23-1
D: -
CDR3: CASSQFLVVVVGQPQHF

V: TRBV10-3
D: -
CDR3: CAISESGISYEQYF

V: TRBV25-1
D: TRBD2
CDR3: CASSDPGTSGTDTQYF

V: TRBV28
D: TRBD1
CDR3: CASSMGQAAGELFF

V: TRBV2
D: TRBD2
CDR3: CARSTSGRGNEQFF

V: TRBV27
D: -
CDR3: CASSPDPRLDTQYF

V: TRBV24-1
D: -
CDR3: CATSDRSYEQYF

V: TRBV2
D: -
CDR3: CASSTLGEVQPQHF

V: TRBV6-1
D: -
CDR3: CASKGGGFYEQYF

V: TRBV28
D: -
CDR3: CASGGGRGHEQYF

V: TRBV5-3
D: -
CDR3: CARSLELVEAPGWNNEQFF

V: TRBV5-4
D: TRBD2
CDR3: CASSTDSGLGETQYF

V: TRBV9
D: TRBD2
CDR3: CASSVTFGGLASHEQFF

V: TRBV7-9
D: TRBD2
CDR3: CASLAGSTDTQYF

V: TRBV19
D: -
CDR3: CASTTSTGYNEQFF

V: TRBV2
D: -
CDR3: CASSDSGVWNQPQHF

V: TRBV3-1
D: TRBD2
CDR3: CASSSSGITSTDTQYF

V: TRBV7-9
D: -
CDR3: CASSLVHTNTEAFF

V: TRBV7-2
D: -
CDR3: CASSLGGRPSGNTIYF

V: TRBV29-1
D: TRBD2
CDR3: CSALGGTSGRGSYEQYF

V: TRBV5-4
D: -
CDR3: CASRNTAEADTQYF

V: TRBV12-3/TRBV12-4
D: TRBD1
CDR3: CASSLDDRGVGEQYF

V: TRBV5-1
D: TRBD2
CDR3: CASSTGLAGSSYNEQFF

V: TRBV5-4
D: TRBD2
CDR3: CASSPMAGEFREQYF

V: TRBV12-3/TRBV12-4
D: -
CDR3: CASSLDSGWGETQYF

V: TRBV6-1
D: TRBD1
CDR3: CASSALDRGPTNPYNEQFF

V: TRBV4-3
D: TRBD2
CDR3: CASSQEIVASGGQETQYF

V: TRBV11-2
D: -
CDR3: CASSLDSTGNTIYF

V: TRBV11-2
D: -
CDR3: CASNTELNLYEQYF

V: TRBV20-1
D: -
CDR3: CSARRTYDTDTQYF

V: TRBV20-1
D: TRBD1
CDR3: CSARTTGGETYEQYF

V: TRBV7-9
D: -
CDR3: CASSYFGRRPNEKLFF

V: TRBV5-4
D: -
CDR3: CASSGTHQWDNEQFF

V: TRBV29-1
D: -
CDR3: CSVERGRDPGNTIYF

V: TRBV10-2
D: -
CDR3: CASTSGTPGYNEQFF

V: TRBV28
D: -
CDR3: CASSLRAGKNTGELFF

V: TRBV12-3/TRBV12-4
D: TRBD2
CDR3: CASSSGRAGTNEQFF

V: TRBV28
D: TRBD2
CDR3: CTSSFYNSGRAYNEQFF

V: TRBV4-3
D: TRBD1
CDR3: CASSRFSDRAYEQYF

V: TRBV12-3/TRBV12-4
D: -
CDR3: CASSLRPGAYEQYF

V: TRBV19
D: -
CDR3: CASSKRQGIVQPQHF

V: TRBV6-1
D: -
CDR3: CASSSTPGDTEAFF

V: TRBV4-1
D: -
CDR3: CASSQDRAGSKNIQYF

V: TRBV9
D: -
CDR3: CASSVADRGRAFF

V: TRBV7-9
D: -
CDR3: CASSSSVHNEQFF

V: TRBV12-3/TRBV12-4
D: -
CDR3: CASSLSETPNYGYTF

V: TRBV3-1
D: -
CDR3: CASSQVGSNPVFNYGYTF

V: TRBV28
D: -
CDR3: CASSALRNPSYEQYF

V: TRBV12-3/TRBV12-4
D: -
CDR3: CASSTAGAYEQYF

V: TRBV7-3
D: -
CDR3: CASSHYGAYNEQFF

V: TRBV9
D: -
CDR3: CASTIDRSSTDTQYF

V: TRBV7-9
D: -
CDR3: CASSRGERTYGYTF